This T cell receptor (beta chain) was captured in a study of T-cell memory formation after mild COVID-19. Study outcomes and limitations: Clones contracting across day 15 to 85 had a balanced CD4/CD8 profile; later expanding clones leaned CD4+.

TCRdb reprocessed the 5' RACE reads via MiXCR and lists one record per CDR3 protein. This repertoire shows 110,000 to 150,000 distinct CDR3 sequences, approximately 25% found once; its top ten account for 24%. Turning to this clonotype: Its target is unknown.

This CDR3 contains 12 residues. Trimming stripped 0 bases from V and 4 bases from J, with 4 bases between. Looked up from germline, CDR1 is SQVTM and CDR2 is ANQGSEA. The sequenced sample consisted of PBMCs or a T cell subset sorted from them (not recorded which). The TCR originated in an adult woman who had mild COVID-19 (a few samples of this study predate the infection). Cell type and time point are not known. V is TRBV29-1 and J is TRBJ1-5; D ambiguous. The CDR3 here is CSVEEENQPQHF. The CDR3 coding sequence is TGCAGCGTTGAAGAGGAAAATCAGCCCCAGCATTTT. Supplemented by reference TRBV29-1 and TRBJ1-5, the full variable domain reads SAVISQKPSRDICQRGTSLTIQCQVDSQVTMMFWYRQQPGQSLTLIATANQGSEATYESGFVIDKFPISRPNLTFSTLTVSNMSPEDSSIYLCSVEEENQPQHFGDGTRLSIL.